Listed below are T cell receptor beta chains from one sample, sequenced in a study of blood T cells in healthy people across ages. Each CDR3 protein gets one entry after TCRdb re-called the 5' RACE reads with MiXCR. The sample records 1.5 million or so distinct CDR3 sequences, roughly 40% being singletons. Input material: blood. Source of these receptors: a young woman in good health. Both conserved end residues are part of each CDR3. The D gene is left open where the match is weak. Size values are once, few and many counts, or a class for expanded clones, and some rows have none.

TRBJ2-2,few,TRBV5-1,TRBD2,CASSLLAGVTGELFF,TGTGCCAGCAGCTTACTAGCGGGAGTCACCGGGGAGCTGTTTTTT
TRBJ2-1,NA,TRBV7-9,TRBD2,CASKNIAGADHKQFF,TGTGCCAGCAAAAATATAGCGGGAGCAGACCATAAGCAGTTCTTC
TRBJ2-3,NA,TRBV6-6,NA,CASSTGSGGGTQYF,TGTGCCAGCAGCACGGGGTCGGGTGGTGGTACGCAGTATTTT
TRBJ2-1,NA,TRBV20-1,TRBD2,CSALTSGGHQETQFF,TGCAGTGCTCTGACTAGCGGGGGGCACCAAGAGACCCAGTTCTTC
TRBJ2-3,few,TRBV6-5,NA,CASSYFGGKSTDTQYF,TGTGCCAGCAGTTACTTCGGCGGGAAGAGCACAGATACGCAGTATTTT
TRBJ1-2,NA,TRBV4-1,NA,CASSHPSGWDGYTF,TGCGCCAGCAGCCACCCGTCGGGGTGGGATGGCTACACCTTC
TRBJ2-3,few,TRBV24-1,NA,CATSDPGRDTQYF,TGTGCCACCAGTGATCCAGGGAGAGATACGCAGTATTTT
TRBJ1-4,few,TRBV15,NA,CATSLPIATNEKLFF,TGTGCCACCAGCCTCCCGATTGCAACTAATGAAAAACTGTTTTTT
TRBJ2-3,NA,TRBV5-1,NA,CASSTGHLPVDTQYF,TGCGCCAGCAGCACGGGACATCTTCCCGTGGATACGCAGTATTTT
TRBJ1-2,few,TRBV5-1,NA,CASSTMDGYGYTF,TGCGCCAGCAGCACCATGGACGGCTATGGCTACACCTTC
TRBJ1-1,NA,TRBV6-5,TRBD1,CATRTGDTTGAFF,TGTGCCACCCGGACAGGGGACACTACTGGAGCTTTCTTT
TRBJ1-5,few,TRBV2,NA,CASHLGGGNQPQHF,TGTGCCAGCCATCTGGGGGGAGGCAATCAGCCCCAGCATTTT
TRBJ2-2,NA,TRBV7-8,TRBD2,CASSLRLADTGELFF,TGTGCCAGCAGCTTAAGACTAGCGGACACCGGGGAGCTGTTTTTT
TRBJ1-2,NA,TRBV5-1,TRBD1,CASSFAGTGPPGYTF,TGCGCCAGCAGCTTCGCCGGGACAGGCCCTCCTGGCTACACCTTC
TRBJ1-1,NA,TRBV5-1,NA,CASTLGAANTEAFF,TGCGCCAGCACTTTAGGCGCAGCGAACACTGAAGCTTTCTTT
TRBJ2-1,few,TRBV5-1,NA,CASSFEPGHPYNEQFF,TGCGCCAGCAGCTTCGAACCGGGACACCCCTACAATGAGCAGTTCTTC
TRBJ1-1,NA,TRBV29-1,NA,CSDFDRMNTEAFF,TGCAGCGACTTTGACAGGATGAACACTGAAGCTTTCTTT
TRBJ2-1,NA,TRBV29-1,NA,CSVRGGDRGSNEQFF,TGCAGCGTTCGCGGGGGGGACAGGGGAAGCAATGAGCAGTTCTTC
TRBJ1-2,NA,TRBV6-5,TRBD1,CASTQPGDRGYHGYTF,TGTGCCAGCACCCAACCGGGGGACAGGGGATATCATGGCTACACCTTC
TRBJ2-5,few,TRBV10-1,NA,CASSESDGGQETQYF,TGCGCCAGCAGTGAGTCCGATGGGGGGCAAGAGACCCAGTACTTC
TRBJ1-2,NA,TRBV12-3/TRBV12-4,NA,CASSLRAGGGYTF,TGTGCCAGCAGTTTACGGGCGGGGGGCGGCTACACCTTC
TRBJ1-2,NA,TRBV21-1,NA,CASSKAYGENYGYTF,TGTGCCAGCAGCAAAGCGTACGGTGAAAACTATGGCTACACCTTC
TRBJ2-1,NA,TRBV28,TRBD2,CASTPTSAGSYNEQFF,TGTGCCAGCACCCCGACTAGCGCTGGCTCCTACAATGAGCAGTTCTTC
TRBJ1-5,NA,TRBV4-1,NA,CASSNSGTVSNQPQHF,TGCGCCAGCAGCAATTCCGGGACCGTTAGCAATCAGCCCCAGCATTTT